This T cell receptor beta chain was captured by sequencing in a study of Ad26.COV2.S vaccination and SARS-CoV-2 variants. CDR3 length: 13 residues. The germline V gene encodes CDR1 SGHNT and CDR2 YYREEE (reference sequence). Trimming stripped 4 bases from V and 0 bases from J, with 7 bases between. Documented treatment: about 20 received Ad26.COV2.S at low or high dose, single or two shots; 5 received placebo; per-sample allocation not given. On day 63 after the first injection, vaccine and placebo recipients gave samples. The table came from immunoSEQ multiplex PCR; TCRdb's copy has only in-frame clones and leaves some out. The sample contains 380,000 or so clones, 75% to 90% of which appear only once.

Material: peripheral blood, obtained in a trial of Ad26.COV2.S vaccine versus placebo. The chain carries TRBV5-4 and TRBJ1-1, with a possible D match to TRBD1 (5 bases). The clonotype originates from a person between 18 and 60 years old who received the Ad26.COV2.S COVID-19 vaccine or a placebo. CDR3 residues: CASSGALNTEAFF. In nucleotides, the CDR3 is TGTGCCAGCAGCGGGGCCTTGAACACTGAAGCTTTCTTT.